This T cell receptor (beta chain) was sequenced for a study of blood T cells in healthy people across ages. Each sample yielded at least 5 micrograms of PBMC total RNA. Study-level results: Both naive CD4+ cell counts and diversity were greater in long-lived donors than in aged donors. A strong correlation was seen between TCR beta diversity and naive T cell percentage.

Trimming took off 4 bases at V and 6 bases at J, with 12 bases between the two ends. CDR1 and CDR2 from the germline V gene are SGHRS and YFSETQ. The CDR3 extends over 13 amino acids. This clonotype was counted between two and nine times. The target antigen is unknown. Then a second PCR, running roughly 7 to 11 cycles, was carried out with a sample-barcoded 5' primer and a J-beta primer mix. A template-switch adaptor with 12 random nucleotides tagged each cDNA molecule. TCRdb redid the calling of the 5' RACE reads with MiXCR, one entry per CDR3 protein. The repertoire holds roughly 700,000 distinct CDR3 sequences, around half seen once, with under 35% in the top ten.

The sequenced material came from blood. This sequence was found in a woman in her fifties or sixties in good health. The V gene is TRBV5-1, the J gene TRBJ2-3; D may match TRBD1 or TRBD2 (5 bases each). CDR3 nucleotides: TGCGCCAGCAGCACGGGACCATCGGATACGCAGTATTTT. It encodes CASSTGPSDTQYF.